The 3 T cell receptor beta chains below come from one sample, sequenced in a study of blood T cell repertoires in COVID-19. Repertoires were generated with immunoSEQ multiplex PCR, while TCRdb's copy carries only in-frame clones and drops some. In the table there are around 130,000 clones, roughly 90% of which are singletons. Source material: PBMCs or T cells enriched from blood (not recorded which). The receptors were sampled from a woman aged 50 to 60 who had recovered from COVID-19.

V and J are TRBV6-5 and TRBJ1-5; 8 bases align to TRBD1. Germline V gene sequence: CDR1 MNHEY, CDR2 SVGAGI. J was trimmed by 0 bases and V by 2 bases; bases with no gene match: 3. The CDR3 covers 16 residues. The CDR3 spells CASSYRDRYSNQPQHF. CDR3 DNA sequence: TGTGCCAGCAGTTACAGGGACAGGTATAGCAATCAGCCCCAGCATTTT.

V gene TRBV7-9 combines with J gene TRBJ1-3; possible D gene TRBD1, 6 bases. This CDR3 contains 16 residues. V was pared by 4 bases and J by 0 bases, with 13 bases between. Germline V gene data show CDR1 as SEHNR and CDR2 as FQNEAQ (reference sequence). CDR3 region: CASSSNRADSGNTIYF. CDR3 nucleotide sequence: TGTGCCAGCAGCTCGAACAGGGCAGACTCTGGAAACACCATATATTTT.

A single count supports this clone. The chain uses TRBV7-6 and TRBJ1-6; possible D gene TRBD1, 5 bases. The CDR3 runs 16 residues. V was cut by 3 bases and J by 6 bases, with 15 bases left in between. CDR1 and CDR2 (germline): SGHVS, FNYEAQ. Here the CDR3 DNA reads TGTGCCAGCAGCTTGGGAAGCCATCAGGGTAATTCACCCCTCCACTTT. It encodes CASSLGSHQGNSPLHF.